This T cell receptor (beta chain) was observed in a study of regulatory T cells in long-lasting Graves disease. The study's findings and limits: Segments TRBV28, TRBJ1-2 and TRBJ2-5 showed preferential usage in persistent disease.

TCR beta libraries were built with iRepertoire HTBI primers and Arm-PCR of CDR3 regions. Original methodology: Identified across the samples were 62 TRBV segments and around 14 TRBJ segments. MiXCR, applied by TCRdb to the multiplex PCR reads, yields one record per CDR3 protein. The V and J calls here are based on TCRdb, not the publication. Of 500,000 to 700,000 distinct CDR3 sequences in the sample, 25% to 35% are singletons; the top ten hold about 40%. Germline loops: CDR1 LNHNV, CDR2 YYDKDF (reference sequence). The CDR3 consists of 19 residues. Trimming stripped 0 bases from V and 1 base from J, with 21 bases between. Turning to this clonotype: Its antigen remains unknown.

Time point here: persistent/refractory GD, antithyroid drugs over 5 years with positive TRAb. With RNA extracted from PBMCs as input, the TCR library was made. Diagnoses of Graves' disease were made by American Thyroid Association guidelines. The origin of this receptor is a female donor with Graves disease. The chain recombines TRBV15 with TRBJ1-1, with D tentatively TRBD1 (6 bases). Sample: peripheral blood mononuclear cells (PBMCs), taken when the disease was refractory, from a patient treated with antithyroid drugs. The CDR3, as DNA: TGTGCCACCAGCAGAGATCTCTACAGACACAGGGATGGGAACACTGAAGCTTTCTTT. This sequence encodes CATSRDLYRHRDGNTEAFF.